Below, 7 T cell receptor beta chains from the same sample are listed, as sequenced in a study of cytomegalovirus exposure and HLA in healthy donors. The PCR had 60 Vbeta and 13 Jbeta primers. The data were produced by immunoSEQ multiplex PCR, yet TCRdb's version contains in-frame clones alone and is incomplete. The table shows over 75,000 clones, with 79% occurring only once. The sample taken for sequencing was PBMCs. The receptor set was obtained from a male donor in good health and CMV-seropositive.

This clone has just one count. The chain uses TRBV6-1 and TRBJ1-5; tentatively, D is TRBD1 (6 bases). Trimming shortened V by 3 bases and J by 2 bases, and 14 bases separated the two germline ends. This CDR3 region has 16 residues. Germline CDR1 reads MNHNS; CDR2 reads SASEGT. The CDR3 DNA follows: TGTGCCAGCAGTGATTACAGGGTCAGGGGCAATCAGCCCCAGCATTTT. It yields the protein CASSDYRVRGNQPQHF.

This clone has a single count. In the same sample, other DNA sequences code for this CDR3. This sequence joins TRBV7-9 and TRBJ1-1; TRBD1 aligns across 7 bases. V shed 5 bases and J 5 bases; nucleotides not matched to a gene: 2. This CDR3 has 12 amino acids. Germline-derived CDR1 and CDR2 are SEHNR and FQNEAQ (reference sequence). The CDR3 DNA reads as TGTGCCAGCAGCCTCAGGGGGACTGAAGCTTTCTTT. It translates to CASSLRGTEAFF.

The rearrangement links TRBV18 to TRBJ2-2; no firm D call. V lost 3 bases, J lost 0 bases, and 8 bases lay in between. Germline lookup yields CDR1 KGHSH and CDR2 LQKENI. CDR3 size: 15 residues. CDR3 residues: CASSPRIANTGELFF. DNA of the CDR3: TGTGCCAGCTCACCCAGGATAGCGAACACCGGGGAGCTGTTTTTT.

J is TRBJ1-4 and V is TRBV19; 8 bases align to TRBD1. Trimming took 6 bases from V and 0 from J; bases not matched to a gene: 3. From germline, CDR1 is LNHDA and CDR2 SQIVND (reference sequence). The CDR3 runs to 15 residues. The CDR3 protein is CASRDRGSTNEKLFF. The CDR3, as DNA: TGTGCCAGTAGAGACAGGGGCTCAACTAATGAAAAACTGTTTTTT.

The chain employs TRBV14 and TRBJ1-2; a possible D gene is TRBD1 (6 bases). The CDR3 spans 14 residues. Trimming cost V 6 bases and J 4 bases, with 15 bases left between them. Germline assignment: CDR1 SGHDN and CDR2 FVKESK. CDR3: CASRASGQLYGYTF. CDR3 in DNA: TGTGCCAGCAGAGCTTCCGGACAGCTCTATGGCTACACCTTC.

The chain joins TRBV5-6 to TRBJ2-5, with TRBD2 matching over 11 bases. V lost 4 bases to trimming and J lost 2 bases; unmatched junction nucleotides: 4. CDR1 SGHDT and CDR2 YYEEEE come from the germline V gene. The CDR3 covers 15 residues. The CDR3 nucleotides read TGTGCCAGCAGCCCCAGACTAGCGGGGCAAGAGACCCAGTACTTC. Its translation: CASSPRLAGQETQYF.

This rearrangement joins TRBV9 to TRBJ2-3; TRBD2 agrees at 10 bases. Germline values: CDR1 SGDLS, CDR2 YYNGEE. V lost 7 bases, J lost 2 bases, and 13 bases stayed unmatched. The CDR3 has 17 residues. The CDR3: CASGEAGGFVLTDTQYF. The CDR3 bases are TGTGCCAGCGGGGAAGCGGGGGGGTTTGTTCTCACAGATACGCAGTATTTT. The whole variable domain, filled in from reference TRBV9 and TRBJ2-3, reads DSGVTQTPKHLITATGQRVTLRCSPRSGDLSVYWYQQSLDQGLQFLIQYYNGEERAKGNILERFSAQQFPDLHSELNLSSLELGDSALYFCASGEAGGFVLTDTQYFGPGTRLTVL.